These 32 T cell receptor beta chains came from one sample sequenced in a study of identical twins. From the 5' RACE reads, TCRdb called clonotypes with MiXCR, one entry per CDR3 protein. The data contain 640,000 or so distinct CDR3 sequences, 6% to 6.5% of them singletons. The sequencing sample was made of naive T cells sorted from blood. The receptors were gathered from a man younger than 30 in good health.

This clonotype has a count of ten or more. The gene calls are TRBV12-3 or TRBV12-4 and TRBJ1-2, with 8 bases identical to TRBD1. The V and J ends lost 7 bases and 4 bases, in that order; junction bases with no gene match: 8. CDR3 length: 14 amino acids. In DNA form, the CDR3 reads TGTGCCAGCACCGCAGGGGGCGCGCCCTATGGCTACACCTTC. This encodes CASTAGGAPYGYTF.

This chain links TRBV28 with TRBJ2-7, with 9 positions matching TRBD1. Trimming at V came to 7 bases and at J to 5 bases, leaving 15 bases not matched to a gene. The germline gives CDR1 MDHEN, CDR2 SYDVKM. The CDR3 covers 16 residues. DNA for the CDR3: TGTGCCAGCACAACCGAATCGGGACAGGGCCCCCACGAGCAGTACTTC. Translating gives CASTTESGQGPHEQYF.

Ten or more counts support this clonotype. The chain has TRBV20-1 and TRBJ2-5, with 9 bases lining up with TRBD1. The CDR3 length is 14 residues. V shed 6 bases and J 5 bases; nucleotides not matched to a gene: 10. The germline V gene has CDR1 DFQATT and CDR2 SNEGSKA (reference sequence). CDR3 DNA: TGCAGTGCCCGCCGGGACAGGGAAGGGGAGACCCAGTACTTC. This translates into CSARRDREGETQYF.

This clonotype appeared a few times. V usage is TRBV29-1 and J usage is TRBJ2-6, with TRBD2 as a possible D gene (6 bases). Trimming left V 4 bases short and J 0 bases short, with 13 bases between. This CDR3 is built from 16 residues. The germline V gene encodes CDR1 SQVTM and CDR2 ANQGSEA. CDR3 in amino acids: CSVGWGDPSGANVLTF. DNA of the CDR3: TGCAGCGTTGGGTGGGGGGACCCCTCTGGGGCCAACGTCCTGACTTTC.

This clonotype was seen a handful of times. This chain links TRBV14 with TRBJ2-5, with a tentative D call TRBD1 (5 bases). The V gene lost 2 bases and the J gene lost 1 base, with 8 bases spanning the gap. Germline V lookup: CDR1 SGHDN, CDR2 FVKESK. The CDR3 consists of 14 residues. Here the CDR3 DNA reads TGTGCCAGCAGCCAATCTGGGGCCCAAGAGACCCAGTACTTC. It encodes CASSQSGAQETQYF.

This clonotype occurred a few times. The V gene is TRBV29-1, the J gene TRBJ2-7, with TRBD1 matching over 9 bases. Germline V CDR1 and CDR2: SQVTM, ANQGSEA. The CDR3 is 13 residues long. Trimming at V came to 7 bases and at J to 2 bases, leaving 6 bases not matched to a gene. The CDR3 is CSAYGDRAYEQYF. The CDR3 nucleotides are TGCAGCGCCTATGGGGACAGGGCCTACGAGCAGTACTTC.

In its sample, this clonotype was seen a few times. CDR3 residues: CSARDLGVQGSFGQPQHF. The CDR3 DNA follows: TGCAGTGCTAGAGATCTCGGAGTACAGGGAAGTTTCGGTCAGCCCCAGCATTTT. The rearrangement links TRBV20-1 to TRBJ1-5, with a weak D call TRBD1 (6 bases). V was clipped by 0 bases and J by 6 bases, with 24 bases between them. The CDR3 spans 18 residues. The germline CDR1 and CDR2 sequences are DFQATT and SNEGSKA (reference sequence).

This clonotype has at least ten counts. This sequence joins TRBV7-3 and TRBJ1-2; 8 bases match TRBD1. V was pared by 4 bases and J by 6 bases, with 4 bases of the junction left unmatched. CDR3 size: 13 residues. CDR1 and CDR2 from the germline V gene are SGHTA and FQGTGA. The CDR3 DNA reads as TGTGCCAGCAGCTCGACAGGGGTGGATGGCTACACCTTC. Protein sequence: CASSSTGVDGYTF. The whole variable domain, remainder taken from reference TRBV7-3 and TRBJ1-2, is GAGVSQTPSNKVTEKGKYVELRCDPISGHTALYWYRQSLGQGPEFLIYFQGTGAADDSGLPNDRFFAVRPEGSVSTLKIQRTERGDSAVYLCASSSTGVDGYTFGSGTRLTVV.

There are many counts of this clonotype. The chain combines TRBV5-1 with TRBJ2-1; D might be TRBD1 or TRBD2, each matching 5 bases. The CDR3 length is 14 residues. Looked up from germline, CDR1 is SGHRS and CDR2 is YFSETQ. Trimming left V 3 bases short and J 5 bases short, with 12 bases between. The CDR3 loop reads CASSSGAYDNEQFF. CDR3 bases: TGCGCCAGCAGCTCCGGGGCTTACGACAATGAGCAGTTCTTC. The full variable domain, with the rest looked up from reference TRBV5-1 and TRBJ2-1, is KAGVTQTPRYLIKTRGQQVTLSCSPISGHRSVSWYQQTPGQGLQFLFEYFSETQRNKGNFPGRFSGRQFSNSRSEMNVSTLELGDSALYLCASSSGAYDNEQFFGPGTRLTVL.

Ten or more counts support this clonotype. The J gene is TRBJ2-2, the V gene TRBV7-7; tentatively, D is TRBD1 (5 bases). Germline lookup yields CDR1 SSHAT and CDR2 FNYEAQ (reference sequence). V was cut by 5 bases and J by 6 bases, with 10 bases left in between. The CDR3 length is 13 residues. The CDR3 bases are TGTGCCAGCAGCGGTTTCAGGGCCGGGGAGCTGTTTTTT. Translated, it gives CASSGFRAGELFF.

This clonotype was counted at least ten times. The chain employs TRBV27 and TRBJ2-1; D remains ambiguous. Trimming pared 0 bases from V and 5 bases from J, leaving 17 bases between. The CDR3 loop spans 17 amino acids. Germline V lookup: CDR1 MNHEY, CDR2 SMNVEV (reference sequence). CDR3 sequence reads: CASSLSLHSLSDNEQFF. The CDR3 DNA reads as TGTGCCAGCAGTTTATCCCTCCATTCCCTTAGTGACAATGAGCAGTTCTTC.

This clonotype was detected many times. CDR3 loop: CATSRDRLGTDTQYF. CDR3 nucleotides: TGTGCCACCAGCAGAGATAGGTTGGGCACAGATACGCAGTATTTT. The chain joins TRBV15 to TRBJ2-3; D gene unclear. The germline gives CDR1 LNHNV, CDR2 YYDKDF (reference sequence). Trimming stripped 0 bases from V and 1 base from J, with 8 bases between. The CDR3 is 15 residues long.

In this sample, this clonotype turned up many times. V and J are TRBV6-5 and TRBJ2-1, with D unresolved. The CDR3 sequence is 12 residues long. In germline, CDR1 is MNHEY, CDR2 SVGAGI. Trimming shortened V by 6 bases and J by 8 bases, and 11 bases separated the two germline ends. CDR3 sequence: CASRQLKDEQFF. The CDR3 coding sequence is TGTGCCAGCAGACAACTTAAGGATGAGCAGTTCTTC.

This clonotype showed up many times. The gene calls are TRBV20-1 and TRBJ2-7; D is perhaps TRBD1 (5 bases). Trimming pared 6 bases from V and 0 bases from J, leaving 15 bases between. CDR3 length: 14 residues. The germline V gene has CDR1 DFQATT and CDR2 SNEGSKA (reference sequence). The CDR3 is CSAHWGFYSYEQYF. CDR3 nucleotide sequence: TGCAGTGCCCACTGGGGCTTTTACTCCTACGAGCAGTACTTC.

The chain has TRBV12-3 or TRBV12-4 and TRBJ1-2; D possibly corresponds to TRBD1 (5 bases). V was shortened by 5 bases and J by 7 bases, with 17 bases between the two germline ends. This CDR3 region has 14 residues. The CDR3 loop is CASSPAGTRGGYTF. The CDR3 DNA is TGTGCCAGCAGTCCCGCCGGGACTAGGGGTGGCTACACCTTC.

This clonotype was counted many times. The chain uses TRBV6-5 and TRBJ2-1, with D uncertain. The CDR3 is 13 amino acids. CDR1 is MNHEY and CDR2 is SVGAGI in the germline V gene. Trimming shortened V by 0 bases and J by 9 bases, and 9 bases separated the two germline ends. DNA for the CDR3: TGTGCCAGCAGTTACTCCCTTTCGGGTGAGCAGTTCTTC. As protein: CASSYSLSGEQFF.

The chain links TRBV27 to TRBJ2-1, with TRBD1 identical over 7 bases. Germline V gene data show CDR1 as MNHEY and CDR2 as SMNVEV (reference sequence). Trimming cost V 5 bases and J 4 bases; bases outside gene matches: 2. CDR3 length: 13 amino acids. This chain's CDR3 is CASSKGQYNEQFF. CDR3 coding DNA: TGTGCCAGCAGTAAGGGACAGTACAATGAGCAGTTCTTC.

This clonotype was recorded many times. CDR3 region: CASTLVRGGTQYF. The CDR3 region has the DNA TGTGCCAGCACTCTTGTCAGGGGAGGTACGCAGTATTTT. The chain is built from TRBV28 and TRBJ2-3; TRBD1 or TRBD2 may be the D gene (6 bases each). The germline V gene encodes CDR1 MDHEN and CDR2 SYDVKM. CDR3 length: 13 residues. The V gene lost 7 bases and the J gene lost 8 bases, with 16 bases spanning the gap.

The chain couples TRBV5-1 to TRBJ2-3; 8 positions agree with TRBD2. This CDR3 contains 15 residues. V lost 0 bases, J lost 5 bases, and 5 bases stayed unmatched. The germline V gene has CDR1 SGHRS and CDR2 YFSETQ. CDR3 DNA sequence: TGCGCCAGCAGCTTGGGAGCGGGAGTTAAAGATACGCAGTATTTT. Translated, it gives CASSLGAGVKDTQYF.

This clonotype was seen only a few times. The chain links TRBV5-1 to TRBJ2-3; 8 bases align to TRBD1. Germline CDR1 reads SGHRS; CDR2 reads YFSETQ. CDR3 length: 16 amino acids. V lost 0 bases to trimming and J lost 4 bases; unmatched junction nucleotides: 7. Written as DNA, the CDR3 is TGCGCCAGCAGCTTGGTAGGACAGGGTGTCGCAGATACGCAGTATTTT. It encodes CASSLVGQGVADTQYF.

The chain employs TRBV29-1 and TRBJ2-5, with 10 nucleotides matching TRBD2. V shed 3 bases and J 1 base; nucleotides not matched to a gene: 8. The CDR3 runs 16 residues. In germline, CDR1 is SQVTM, CDR2 ANQGSEA. DNA for the CDR3: TGCAGCGTTGATGGGAGTAGCGGGAGGCCCCAAGAGACCCAGTACTTC. Its protein is CSVDGSSGRPQETQYF.

This clonotype was detected ten times or more. The V gene is TRBV10-3, the J gene TRBJ2-2; D gene unclear. CDR1 ENHRY and CDR2 SYGVKD come from the germline V gene. CDR3 size: 15 residues. V lost 4 bases, J lost 4 bases, and 13 bases lay in between. The CDR3 nucleotides are TGTGCCATCAGTGTAGGGCTTTCCTCCACCGGGGAGCTGTTTTTT. Its protein product is CAISVGLSSTGELFF.

This clonotype has only a few counts. The chain is built from TRBV11-1 and TRBJ1-3, with 10 bases that match TRBD1. The junction had 17 bases not matched to a gene; V was cut back by 5 bases and J by 7 bases. Germline V lookup: CDR1 SGHAT, CDR2 FQDESV (reference sequence). The CDR3 covers 18 residues. CDR3: CASSRSPRQGAKENTIYF. In DNA, the CDR3 is TGTGCCAGCAGCCGAAGCCCCCGACAGGGGGCCAAGGAGAACACCATATATTTT. Variable domain in full (rest from reference TRBV11-1 and TRBJ1-3): EAEVAQSPRYKITEKSQAVAFWCDPISGHATLYWYRQILGQGPELLVQFQDESVVDDSQLPKDRFSAERLKGVDSTLKIQPAELGDSAMYLCASSRSPRQGAKENTIYFGEGSWLTVV.

This clonotype was counted ten times or more. The chain recombines TRBV10-2 with TRBJ2-2; D is undetermined. Trimming pared 6 bases from V and 3 bases from J, leaving 14 bases between. The CDR3 totals 15 residues. The germline V gene has CDR1 WSHSY and CDR2 SAAADI. CDR3 coding DNA: TGCGCCAGCAGCTATATGCCGGGTGACACCGGGGAGCTGTTTTTT. Residues: CASSYMPGDTGELFF.

The chain combines TRBV5-1 with TRBJ2-3; possibly TRBD2 for D (6 bases). The length of the CDR3 is 16 residues. Trimming pared 0 bases from V and 0 bases from J, leaving 11 bases between. Germline CDR1 is SGHRS and CDR2 is YFSETQ. CDR3 sequence reads: CASSLALAPSTDTQYF. The CDR3 coding sequence is TGCGCCAGCAGCTTGGCACTAGCCCCAAGCACAGATACGCAGTATTTT.

This clonotype was seen only a few times. The J gene is TRBJ2-2, the V gene TRBV12-3 or TRBV12-4; D possibly corresponds to TRBD1 (5 bases). The CDR3 runs to 14 residues. V gave up 3 bases and J gave up 0 bases, with 5 bases separating them. CDR3 in DNA: TGTGCCAGCAGTTTCAGGGCGAACACCGGGGAGCTGTTTTTT. Amino acids: CASSFRANTGELFF.

The table lists this clonotype with a few counts. This chain uses TRBV30 with TRBJ2-1, with 8 bases lining up with TRBD1. CDR1 is GTSNPN and CDR2 is SVGIG in the germline V gene (reference sequence). Losses at the gene ends were 0 bases for V and 9 bases for J; bases not matched to a gene: 7. This CDR3 comprises 14 residues. DNA for the CDR3: TGTGCCTGGAGTGTCCCAGGGGGCGGCTTTGAGCAGTTCTTC. It translates to CAWSVPGGGFEQFF.

CDR3 sequence: CASSFLAGWVDEQFF. Here the CDR3 DNA reads TGTGCCAGCAGTTTTCTAGCGGGATGGGTGGATGAGCAGTTCTTC. J is TRBJ2-1 and V is TRBV27; 9 bases line up with TRBD2. Trimming at V came to 3 bases and at J to 8 bases, leaving 8 bases not matched to a gene. This CDR3 is built from 15 residues. Looked up from germline, CDR1 is MNHEY and CDR2 is SMNVEV (reference sequence).

A few counts support this clonotype. The J gene is TRBJ2-1, the V gene TRBV3-1; TRBD1 might be the D (6 bases). The ends were cut back, 5 bases at V and 11 bases at J, with 16 bases in the middle. This CDR3 comprises 13 residues. Germline V gives CDR1 LGHDT, CDR2 YNNKEL (reference sequence). CDR3 bases: TGTGCCAGCAGCACTCGACAGGACAGCCAGCAGTTCTTC. Amino acids: CASSTRQDSQQFF.

This clonotype occurred many times. The chain has TRBV5-1 and TRBJ1-3; TRBD1 is a possible D gene (6 bases). V shed 1 base and J shed 0 bases, with 11 bases lying between them. The CDR3 is 16 residues long. The germline V gene encodes CDR1 SGHRS and CDR2 YFSETQ. CDR3 residues: CASSLTGTNSGNTIYF. The CDR3 DNA follows: TGCGCCAGCAGCTTGACAGGGACCAACTCTGGAAACACCATATATTTT.

At least ten counts were recorded for this clonotype. V is TRBV5-1 and J is TRBJ2-5, with D uncertain. The V gene lost 4 bases and the J gene lost 1 base, with 14 bases spanning the gap. Germline V CDR1 and CDR2: SGHRS, YFSETQ. This CDR3 has 15 residues. The DNA of the CDR3 is TGCGCCAGCAGCCCAACTCGGGTCAGCCAAGAGACCCAGTACTTC. Translation gives CASSPTRVSQETQYF. Variable domain in full (rest from reference TRBV5-1 and TRBJ2-5): KAGVTQTPRYLIKTRGQQVTLSCSPISGHRSVSWYQQTPGQGLQFLFEYFSETQRNKGNFPGRFSGRQFSNSRSEMNVSTLELGDSALYLCASSPTRVSQETQYFGPGTRLLVL.

The J gene is TRBJ2-2, the V gene TRBV24-1; D is ambiguous. CDR3 size: 14 residues. V was cut by 5 bases and J by 5 bases, with 11 bases left in between. Germline loops: CDR1 KGHDR, CDR2 SFDVKD. The DNA for the CDR3 is TGTGCCACCAGTGCCGATGCCCGGACCGGGGAGCTGTTTTTT. Protein product: CATSADARTGELFF.